This T cell receptor (beta chain) was captured by sequencing in a study of tissue T cells after allogeneic stem cell transplantation (dated by TCRdb to 2022 to 2024). Regarding the study in general: TCR beta repertoires were profiled across many tissues obtained from research autopsies of patients with and without GVHD, as well as in mouse models of GVHD. The human arm was a prospective observational study without blinding or randomization. General findings and caveats noted by the study authors: Which tissue TCRs were alloreactive or antigen-specific was not determined in the study, and some clones might have been persisting host cells. Blood and spleen T cells captured only a limited portion of the TCR repertoire detected in tissues, in both patients and mice. A small and clinically heterogeneous patient cohort was studied, and sampling depth was acknowledged as a limitation. Only a few T cell clones appeared in more than one patient, yet motif-based clustering showed tissue-specific repertoire signatures that were shared between patients. Within patients, how anatomically similar tissues were was a major factor shaping TCR repertoire composition, regardless of disease or transplant status.

The sample holds a few counts of this clone. This receptor's antigen is unknown. Throughout, gene names and germline sequences are given for the mouse. The CDR3 extends 1 residue past the end of the read, so its final part is completed from the germline J gene. Library prep was done by the immunoSEQ multiplex PCR assay. Adaptive Biotechnologies performed TCRbeta CDR3 sequencing at survey depth and reported CDR3 sequences, V/J genes, productive frequency, and template counts. Amplification of TCR beta CDR3 regions was performed from genomic DNA rather than from RNA. Under the source paper's analysis protocol: Jensen-Shannon divergence was used to quantify pairwise repertoire overlap between tissues, with a value of 1 indicating complete divergence and a value of 0 indicating identical repertoires. Based on pairwise JSD values, tissues were grouped by single-linkage agglomerative hierarchical clustering, and the results were shown as dendrograms. All patient samples were analyzed with GLIPH2 using simulation_depth 1000, kmer_min_depth 3 and cdr3_length_cutoff 8, and only groups containing more than two unique CDR3s were kept. A standardized tissue-overlap score was calculated by extrapolating Jaccard GLIPH-group overlap across patients to a standard repertoire size of 1000 clones. Linear mixed-effect models, with tissue as a fixed effect and individual as a random effect, were used to test how diversity related to clinical or experimental variables. In TCRdb, the immuneACCESS table is reduced to in-frame sequences with V and J assigned. These tables do not hold every clone; where another copy was compared, an unresolved V gene accounts for under half, and the others remain unexplained. Clone size and the V and J calls come from that table; the DNA yielded D and trimming. Present in this sample are over 1,500 clones, around 42% of which were seen just once. Of the sample, about a quarter falls within the top ten clones.

V loses 1 base, J loses 7 bases, and the germline ends lie 6 bases apart. Looking up the germline V gene yields CDR1 SGHND and CDR2 FRSKSL. From the cysteine through the phenylalanine, the CDR3 covers 12 amino acids. Part of the CDR3 DNA is given, 33 bases translated from base 1. Sample time point, as interpreted from the label and publication: mouse harvest day 14 after allogeneic transplant. Mouse grafts combined 10^7 T-cell-depleted bone marrow cells with 10^6 splenic CD5+ T cells, given via tail vein injection. GVHD in mice was modeled with a major MHC-mismatch B6 (H2b) into BALB/c (H2d) model, and tissues were profiled at day 7 or 14. On day 7 or 14 post-transplant, mouse tissues and retro-orbital blood were harvested with separate sterile tools for each animal, and livers were flushed before harvest. Before genomic DNA isolation with the DNeasy Blood & Tissue Kit, mouse tissues were minced with razor blades in buffered saline.

The sequencing input was lymph node tissue. The sequence is built from TRBV15 and TRBJ2-4; the D gene is unclear. The source of this sequence is a female BALB/c mouse given C57BL/6 T cells with graft-versus-host disease after an allogeneic hematopoietic cell transplant. The CDR3 region has the sequence CASSLGGDTLYF. Partial CDR3 DNA: TGTGCCAGCAGTTTAGGGGGTGACACCTTGTAC.